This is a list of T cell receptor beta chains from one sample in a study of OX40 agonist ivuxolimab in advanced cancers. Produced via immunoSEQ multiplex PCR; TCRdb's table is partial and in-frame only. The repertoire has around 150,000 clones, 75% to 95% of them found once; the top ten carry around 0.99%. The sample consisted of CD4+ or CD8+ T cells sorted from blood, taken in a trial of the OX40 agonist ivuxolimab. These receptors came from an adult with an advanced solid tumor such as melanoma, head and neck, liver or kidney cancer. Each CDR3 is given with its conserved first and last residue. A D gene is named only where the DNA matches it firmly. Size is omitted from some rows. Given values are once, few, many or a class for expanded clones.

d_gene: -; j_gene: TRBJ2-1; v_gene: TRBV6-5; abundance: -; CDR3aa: CASSYSDNEQFF; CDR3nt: TGTGCCAGCAGTTACTCGGACAATGAGCAGTTCTTC
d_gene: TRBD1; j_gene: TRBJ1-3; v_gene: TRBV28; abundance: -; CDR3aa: CGGRGGPGNTIYF; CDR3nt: TGTGGGGGCAGGGGGGGCCCAGGAAACACCATATATTTT
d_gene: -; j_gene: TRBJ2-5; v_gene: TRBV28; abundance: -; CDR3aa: CASSLPVLASRGTQYF; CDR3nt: TGTGCCAGCAGTTTACCGGTATTAGCCTCTAGGGGGACCCAGTACTTC
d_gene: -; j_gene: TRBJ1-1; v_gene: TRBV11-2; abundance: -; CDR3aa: CASSSTVDTEAFF; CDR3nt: TGTGCCAGCAGCTCGACCGTTGACACTGAAGCTTTCTTT
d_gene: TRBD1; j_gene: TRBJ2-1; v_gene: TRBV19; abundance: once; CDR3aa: CASSKGQGASSYNEQFF; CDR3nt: TGTGCCAGTAGTAAGGGACAGGGGGCGAGCTCCTACAATGAGCAGTTCTTC
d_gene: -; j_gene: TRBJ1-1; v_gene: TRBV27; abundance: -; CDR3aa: CASSFRNTEAFF; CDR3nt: TGTGCCAGCAGTTTTAGGAACACTGAAGCTTTCTTT
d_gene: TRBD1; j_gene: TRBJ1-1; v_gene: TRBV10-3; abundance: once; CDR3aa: CAIRGTANTEAFF; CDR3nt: TGTGCCATCAGGGGGACAGCGAACACTGAAGCTTTCTTT
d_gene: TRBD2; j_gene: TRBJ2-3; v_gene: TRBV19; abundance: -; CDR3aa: CASSSRRTSVTDTQYF; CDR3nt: TGTGCCAGTAGTTCTAGAAGGACTAGCGTCACAGATACGCAGTATTTT
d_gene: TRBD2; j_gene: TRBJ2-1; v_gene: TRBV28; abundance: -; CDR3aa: CASSFHWTRMVPSNEQFF; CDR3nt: TGTGCCAGCAGTTTCCACTGGACTAGAATGGTCCCAAGCAATGAGCAGTTCTTC
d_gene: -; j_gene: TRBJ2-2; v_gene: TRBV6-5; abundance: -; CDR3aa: CASSYGENTGELFF; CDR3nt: TGTGCCAGCAGTTATGGGGAGAACACCGGGGAGCTGTTTTTT
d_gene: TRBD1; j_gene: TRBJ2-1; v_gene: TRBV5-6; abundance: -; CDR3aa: CASRGQHYNEQFF; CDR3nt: TGTGCCAGCAGGGGACAGCACTACAATGAGCAGTTCTTC
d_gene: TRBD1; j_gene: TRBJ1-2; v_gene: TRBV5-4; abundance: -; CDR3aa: CASSLQGDPLKYGYTF; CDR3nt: TGTGCCAGCAGCTTACAGGGGGATCCGCTTAAATATGGCTACACCTTC
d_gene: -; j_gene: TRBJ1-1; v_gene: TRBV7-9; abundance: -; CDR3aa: CASSWSSGAYEAFF; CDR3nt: TGTGCCAGCAGCTGGAGCTCGGGAGCTTATGAAGCTTTCTTT
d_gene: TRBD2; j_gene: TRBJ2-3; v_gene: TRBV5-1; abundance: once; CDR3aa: CASSVTSGRGGDTQYF; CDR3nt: TGCGCCAGCAGCGTGACTAGCGGGAGGGGTGGAGATACGCAGTATTTT
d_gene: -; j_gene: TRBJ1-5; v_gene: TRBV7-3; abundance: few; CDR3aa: CASSLTGGNQPQHF; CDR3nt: TGTGCCAGCAGCTTAACAGGAGGCAATCAGCCCCAGCATTTT
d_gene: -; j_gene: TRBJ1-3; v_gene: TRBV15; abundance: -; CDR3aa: CATSREGIPLSF; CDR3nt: TGTGCCACCAGCAGAGAAGGTATTCCCCTCTCTTTT
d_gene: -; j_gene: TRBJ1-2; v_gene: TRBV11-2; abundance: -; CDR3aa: CASSLTERSLNYGYTF; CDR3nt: TGTGCCAGCAGCTTGACCGAACGGAGTCTTAACTATGGCTACACCTTC
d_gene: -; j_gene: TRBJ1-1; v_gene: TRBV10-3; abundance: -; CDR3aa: CAISGGGNTEAFF; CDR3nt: TGTGCCATCAGTGGGGGGGGGAACACTGAAGCTTTCTTT
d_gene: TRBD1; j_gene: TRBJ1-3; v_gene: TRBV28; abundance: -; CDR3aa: CASTFQGENSGNTIYF; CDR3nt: TGTGCCAGCACCTTCCAGGGGGAAAACTCTGGAAACACCATATATTTT
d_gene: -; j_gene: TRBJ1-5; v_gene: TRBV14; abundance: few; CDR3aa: CASSQGINQPQHF; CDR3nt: TGTGCCAGCAGCCAAGGGATCAATCAGCCCCAGCATTTT
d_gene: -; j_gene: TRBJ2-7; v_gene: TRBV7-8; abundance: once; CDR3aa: CASSRIDSIYEQYF; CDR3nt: TGTGCCAGCAGCCGTATAGACTCGATCTACGAGCAGTACTTC
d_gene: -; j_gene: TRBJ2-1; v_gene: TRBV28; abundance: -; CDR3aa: CASSRPRRWDEQFF; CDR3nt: TGTGCCAGCAGTCGACCCCGTCGGTGGGATGAGCAGTTCTTC
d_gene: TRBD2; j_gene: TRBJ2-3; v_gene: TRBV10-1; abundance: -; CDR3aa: CASSRAGTSTDTQYF; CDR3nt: TGCGCCAGCAGCCGAGCGGGAACTAGCACAGATACGCAGTATTTT
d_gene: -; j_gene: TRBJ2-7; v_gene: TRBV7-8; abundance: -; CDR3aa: CASSLLYLREISYEQYF; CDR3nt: TGTGCCAGCAGCCTCCTTTATCTTCGGGAGATCTCCTACGAGCAGTACTTC
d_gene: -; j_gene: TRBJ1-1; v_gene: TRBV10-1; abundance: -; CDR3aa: CASSERQETEAFF; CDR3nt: TGCGCCAGCAGTGAGAGGCAGGAGACTGAAGCTTTCTTT
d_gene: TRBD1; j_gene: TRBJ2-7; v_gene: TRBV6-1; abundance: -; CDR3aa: CASSERGTGSYEQYF; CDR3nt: TGTGCCAGCAGTGAACGAGGGACAGGGTCCTACGAGCAGTACTTC
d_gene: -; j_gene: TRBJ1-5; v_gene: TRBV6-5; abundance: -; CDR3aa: CASSYGGSNQPQHF; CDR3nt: TGTGCCAGCAGTTACGGGGGAAGCAATCAGCCCCAGCATTTT
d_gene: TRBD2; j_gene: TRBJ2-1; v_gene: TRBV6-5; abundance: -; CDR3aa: CASSGTSGRNEQFF; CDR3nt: TGTGCCAGCAGTGGGACTAGCGGGAGAAATGAGCAGTTCTTC